The 3 T cell receptor beta chains listed next were all sequenced from one sample in a study of identical twins (dated by TCRdb to 2016 to 2018). To prepare the library, 5' RACE was applied. For sequencing, an Illumina HiSeq 2000 was employed. Clones were called with MiXCR by TCRdb after fastp trimmed the public reads at Q25, and only in-frame beta chains were retained. Rows merge per CDR3 protein into single entries with the most common DNA and genes. Counted in this sample were under 450,000 distinct CDR3 sequences; 15% to 20% of them appeared once. The biggest ten clones account for 9.5% to 15% of the sample. The sample taken for sequencing was naive T cells sorted from blood. What the cell subset or site label conveys for this sample: cells isolated with a human naive T-cell isolation kit. These receptors originate from a man aged 50-59 years in good health.

The chain couples TRBV5-1 to TRBJ2-7; TRBD2 agrees at 8 bases. V lost 0 bases to trimming and J lost 3 bases; unmatched junction nucleotides: 8. CDR1 is SGHRS, CDR2 YFSETQ, per germline. This CDR3 region has 16 residues. In DNA form, the CDR3 reads TGCGCCAGCAGCTTGGCACCGGGACTAGAGGGCTACGAGCAGTACTTC. This sequence encodes CASSLAPGLEGYEQYF.

The chain carries TRBV7-2 and TRBJ2-1; the D is unclear. The germline V gene encodes CDR1 SGHTA and CDR2 FQGNSA. Trimming took off 1 base at V and 0 bases at J, with 4 bases between the two ends. The CDR3 loop spans 14 amino acids. CDR3 sequence: CASSLGPSYNEQFF. The CDR3 coding sequence is TGTGCCAGCAGCTTAGGGCCCTCCTACAATGAGCAGTTCTTC. The complete variable domain, with remaining parts taken from reference TRBV7-2 and TRBJ2-1, reads GAGVSQSPSNKVTEKGKDVELRCDPISGHTALYWYRQSLGQGLEFLIYFQGNSAPDKSGLPSDRFSAERTGGSVSTLTIQRTQQEDSAVYLCASSLGPSYNEQFFGPGTRLTVL.

This clonotype was picked up many times. The chain recombines TRBV5-1 with TRBJ1-1, with D perhaps matching TRBD1 (5 bases). CDR1 and CDR2 from the germline V gene are SGHRS and YFSETQ. V gave up 4 bases and J gave up 1 base, with 14 bases separating them. The CDR3 contains 15 residues. In DNA form, the CDR3 reads TGCGCCAGCAGCAGGCTACAGGTAGGGAACACTGAAGCTTTCTTT. It is translated as CASSRLQVGNTEAFF.